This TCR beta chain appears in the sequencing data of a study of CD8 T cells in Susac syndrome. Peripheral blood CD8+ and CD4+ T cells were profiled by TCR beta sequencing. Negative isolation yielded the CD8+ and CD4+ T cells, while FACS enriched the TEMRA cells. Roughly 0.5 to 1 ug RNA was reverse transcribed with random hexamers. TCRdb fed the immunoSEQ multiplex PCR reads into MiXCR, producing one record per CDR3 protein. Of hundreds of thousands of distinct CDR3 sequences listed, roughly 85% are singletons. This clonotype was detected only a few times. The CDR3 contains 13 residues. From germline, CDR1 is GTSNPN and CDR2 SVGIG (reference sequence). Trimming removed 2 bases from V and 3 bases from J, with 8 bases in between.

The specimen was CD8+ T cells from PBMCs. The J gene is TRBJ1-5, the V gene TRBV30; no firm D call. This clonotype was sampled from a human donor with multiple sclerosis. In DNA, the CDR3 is TGTGCCTGGAGTCTCGACTACAATCAGCCCCAGCATTTT. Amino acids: CAWSLDYNQPQHF.